This T cell receptor (beta chain) emerged from a study of blood T cells in healthy people across ages. With a J-beta primer mix and a sample-barcoded 5' primer, a second PCR ran roughly 6 to 11 cycles. TCRdb reprocessed the 5' RACE reads with MiXCR, giving one entry per CDR3 protein. The data contain 1.5 million to 2 million distinct CDR3 sequences, approximately 32% of them singletons. Looked up from germline, CDR1 is SGHNT and CDR2 is YYREEE (reference sequence). V was pared by 4 bases and J by 0 bases, with 14 bases between. This CDR3 comprises 15 residues. The V call is TRBV5-4, the J call TRBJ2-7, with D possibly matching TRBD1 (6 bases). This TCR derives from a woman aged 25 to 39 in good health. The specimen was blood. The CDR3 DNA reads TGTGCCAGCAGCCCGGACAGCCCAACCTCCTACGAGCAGTACTTC. This codes for CASSPDSPTSYEQYF.